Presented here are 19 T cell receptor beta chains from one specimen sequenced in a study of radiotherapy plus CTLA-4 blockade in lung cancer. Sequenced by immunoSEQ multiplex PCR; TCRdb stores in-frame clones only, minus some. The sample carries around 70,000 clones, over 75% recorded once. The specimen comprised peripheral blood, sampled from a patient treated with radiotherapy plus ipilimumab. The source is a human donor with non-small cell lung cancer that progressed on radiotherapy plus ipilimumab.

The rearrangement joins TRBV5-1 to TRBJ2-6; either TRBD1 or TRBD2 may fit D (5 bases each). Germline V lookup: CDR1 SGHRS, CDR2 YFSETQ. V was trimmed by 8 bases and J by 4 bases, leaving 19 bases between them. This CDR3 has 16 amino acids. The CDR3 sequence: CARETPGSRGANVLTF. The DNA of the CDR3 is TGCGCCAGGGAAACACCAGGGAGTCGGGGGGCCAACGTCCTGACTTTC.

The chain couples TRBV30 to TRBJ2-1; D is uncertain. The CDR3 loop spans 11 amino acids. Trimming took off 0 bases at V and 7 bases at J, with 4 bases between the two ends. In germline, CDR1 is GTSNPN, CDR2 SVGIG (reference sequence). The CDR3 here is CAWSVGNEQFF. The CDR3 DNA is TGTGCCTGGAGTGTGGGGAATGAGCAGTTCTTC.

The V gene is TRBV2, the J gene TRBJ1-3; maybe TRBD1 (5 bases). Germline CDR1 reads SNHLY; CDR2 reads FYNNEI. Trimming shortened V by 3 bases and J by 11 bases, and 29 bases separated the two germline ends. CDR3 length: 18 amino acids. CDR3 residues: CASSDVFGAGTPGIAIYF. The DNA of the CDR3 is TGTGCCAGCAGTGATGTTTTTGGGGCCGGGACGCCCGGGATTGCCATATATTTT. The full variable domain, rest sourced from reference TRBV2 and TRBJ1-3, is EPEVTQTPSHQVTQMGQEVILRCVPISNHLYFYWYRQILGQKVEFLVSFYNNEISEKSEIFDDQFSVERPDGSNFTLKIRSTKLEDSAMYFCASSDVFGAGTPGIAIYFGEGSWLTVV.

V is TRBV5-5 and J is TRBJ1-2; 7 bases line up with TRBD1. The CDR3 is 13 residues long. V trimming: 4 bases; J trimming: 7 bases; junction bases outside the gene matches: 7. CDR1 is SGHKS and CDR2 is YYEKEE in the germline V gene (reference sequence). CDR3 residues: CASSGIRGSGYTF. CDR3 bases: TGTGCCAGCAGCGGAATCAGGGGGTCTGGCTACACCTTC.

The CDR3 DNA is TGTGCCAGTAGTAGCAGGGCTTATAGCAATCAGCCCCAGCATTTT. Translation: CASSSRAYSNQPQHF. The rearrangement uses TRBV19 and TRBJ1-5; D perhaps matches TRBD1 (5 bases). V was trimmed by 4 bases and J by 0 bases, leaving 10 bases between them. The CDR3 length is 15 residues. Germline assignment: CDR1 LNHDA and CDR2 SQIVND (reference sequence).

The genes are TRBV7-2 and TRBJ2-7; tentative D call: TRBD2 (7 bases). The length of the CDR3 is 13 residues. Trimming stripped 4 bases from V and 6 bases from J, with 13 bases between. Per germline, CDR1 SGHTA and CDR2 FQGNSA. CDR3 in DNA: TGTGCCAGCAGCTCGTGGGGGGGCGCCGAGCAGTACTTC. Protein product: CASSSWGGAEQYF.

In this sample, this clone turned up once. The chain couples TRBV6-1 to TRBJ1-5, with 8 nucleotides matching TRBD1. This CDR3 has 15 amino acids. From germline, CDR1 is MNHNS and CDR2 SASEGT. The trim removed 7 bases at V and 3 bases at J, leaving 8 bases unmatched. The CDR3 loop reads CASKTAGGPNQPQHF. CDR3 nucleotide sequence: TGTGCCAGCAAGACGGCAGGGGGCCCCAATCAGCCCCAGCATTTT.

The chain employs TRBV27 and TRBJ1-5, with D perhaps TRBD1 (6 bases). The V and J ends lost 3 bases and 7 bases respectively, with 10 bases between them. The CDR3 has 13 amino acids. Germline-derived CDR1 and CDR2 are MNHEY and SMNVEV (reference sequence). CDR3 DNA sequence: TGTGCCAGCAGTTTGACAGGCGGCCAGCCCCAGCATTTT. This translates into CASSLTGGQPQHF.

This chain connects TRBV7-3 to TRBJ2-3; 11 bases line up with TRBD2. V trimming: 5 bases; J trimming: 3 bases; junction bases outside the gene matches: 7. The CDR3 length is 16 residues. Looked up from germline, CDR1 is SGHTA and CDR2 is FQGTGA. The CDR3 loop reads CASSQSLAGATDTQYF. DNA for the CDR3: TGTGCCAGCAGCCAGTCACTAGCGGGAGCGACAGATACGCAGTATTTT.

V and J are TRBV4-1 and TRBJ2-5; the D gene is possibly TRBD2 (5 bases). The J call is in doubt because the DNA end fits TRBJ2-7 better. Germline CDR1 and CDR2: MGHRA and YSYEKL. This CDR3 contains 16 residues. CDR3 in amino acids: CASSQDREGRTYEQYF. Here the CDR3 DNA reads TGCGCCAGCAGCCAAGATCGAGAGGGAAGGACCTACGAGCAGTACTTC.

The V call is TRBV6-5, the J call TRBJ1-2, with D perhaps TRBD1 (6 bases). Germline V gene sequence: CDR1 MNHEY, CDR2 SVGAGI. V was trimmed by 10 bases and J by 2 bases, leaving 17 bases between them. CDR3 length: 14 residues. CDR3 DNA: TGTGCCACCACCGACGGACAGTTCAACTATGGCTACACCTTC. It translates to CATTDGQFNYGYTF.

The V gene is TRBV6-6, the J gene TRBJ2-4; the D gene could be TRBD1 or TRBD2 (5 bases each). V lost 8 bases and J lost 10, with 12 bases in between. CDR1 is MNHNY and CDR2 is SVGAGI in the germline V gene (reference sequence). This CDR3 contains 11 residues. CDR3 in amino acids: CASSGTGIQYF. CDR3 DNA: TGTGCCAGCTCGGGGACGGGGATTCAGTACTTC.

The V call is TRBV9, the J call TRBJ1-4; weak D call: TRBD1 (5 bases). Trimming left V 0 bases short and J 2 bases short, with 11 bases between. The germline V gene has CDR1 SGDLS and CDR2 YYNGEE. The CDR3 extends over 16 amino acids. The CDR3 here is CASSVGGGLTNEKLFF. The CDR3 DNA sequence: TGTGCCAGCAGCGTAGGCGGGGGGTTGACTAATGAAAAACTGTTTTTT.

The CDR3: CSDSDEHRELFF. CDR3 nucleotides: TGCAGCGATAGTGACGAACACCGGGAGCTGTTTTTT. The V gene is TRBV29-1, the J gene TRBJ2-2; D gene uncertain. The V end was cut by 7 bases, the J end by 9 bases, with 15 bases between. The CDR3 totals 12 residues. Per the germline V gene, CDR1 is SQVTM and CDR2 is ANQGSEA.

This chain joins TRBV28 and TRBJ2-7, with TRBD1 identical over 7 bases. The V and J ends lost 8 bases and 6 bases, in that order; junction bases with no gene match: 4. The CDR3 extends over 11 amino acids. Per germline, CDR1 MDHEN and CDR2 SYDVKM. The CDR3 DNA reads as TGTGCCAGCGCAGCAGGGGGCGAGCAGTACGTC. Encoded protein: CASAAGGEQYV.

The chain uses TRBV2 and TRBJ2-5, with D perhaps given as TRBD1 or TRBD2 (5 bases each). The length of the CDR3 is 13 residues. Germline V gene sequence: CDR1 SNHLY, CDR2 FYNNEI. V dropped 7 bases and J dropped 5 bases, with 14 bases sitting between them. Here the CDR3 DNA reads TGTGCCAGCACGGGACCACCTCCGGAGACCCAGTACTTC. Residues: CASTGPPPETQYF.

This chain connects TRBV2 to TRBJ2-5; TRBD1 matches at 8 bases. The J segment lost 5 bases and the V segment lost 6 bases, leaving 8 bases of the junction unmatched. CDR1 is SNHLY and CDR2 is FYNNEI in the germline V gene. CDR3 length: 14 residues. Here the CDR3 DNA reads TGTGCCAGCAGAGTAGGACAGGGTGTCGAGACCCAGTACTTC. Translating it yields CASRVGQGVETQYF.

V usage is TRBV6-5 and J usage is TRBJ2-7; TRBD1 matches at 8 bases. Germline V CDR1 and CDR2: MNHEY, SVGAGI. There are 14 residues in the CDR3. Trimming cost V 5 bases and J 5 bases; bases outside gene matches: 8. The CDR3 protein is CASSPGTGVHEQYF. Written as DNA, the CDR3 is TGTGCCAGCAGTCCCGGGACAGGTGTCCACGAGCAGTACTTC.

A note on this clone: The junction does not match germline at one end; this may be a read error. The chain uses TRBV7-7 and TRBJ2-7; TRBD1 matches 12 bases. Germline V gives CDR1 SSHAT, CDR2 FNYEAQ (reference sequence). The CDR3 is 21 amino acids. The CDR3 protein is CASSLQGGQGAVGGPRNEQYF. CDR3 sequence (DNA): TGTGCTAGCAGCCTACAAGGGGGACAGGGGGCCGTGGGAGGGCCGAGGAACGAGCAGTACTTC.